This T cell receptor beta chain came from a study of T-cell memory formation after mild COVID-19. The 5'RACE method, run with constant-segment primers, produced TCR alpha and TCR beta cDNA libraries (carrying sample barcodes and UMIs). TCRdb re-analysed the 5' RACE reads in MiXCR, keeping a single row per CDR3 protein. Among hundreds of thousands of distinct CDR3 sequences listed, approximately 7.6% were seen once. The CDR3 runs to 15 residues. The V end was cut by 5 bases, the J end by 0 bases, with 11 bases between. Sequenced: PBMCs or a T cell subset sorted from them (not recorded which). This TCR derives from a man aged 18-30 years who had mild COVID-19 (a few samples of this study predate the infection). Cell type and time point are not known. The chain has TRBV12-3 or TRBV12-4 and TRBJ1-3; no clear D gene. The CDR3 loop is CASSESTDSGNTIYF. The CDR3 DNA reads as TGTGCCAGCAGTGAAAGCACGGACTCTGGAAACACCATATATTTT.